This TCR beta chain is from a study of cytotoxic CD8 clonotypes in ibrutinib-treated CLL. Study background: Researchers reported over 9 relapsed/refractory and about 15 treatment-naive patients, roughly 17 of them IGHV unmutated.

As concerns this clone: The antigen remains undetermined.

Sequencing was performed with immunoSEQ multiplex PCR; in TCRdb, only in-frame clones are kept and a portion is missing. The data hold some 140,000 clones, with 79% observed a single time. CDR3 length equals 15 residues. Germline V gene sequence: CDR1 SGHVS, CDR2 FNYEAQ. Trimming took off 1 base at V and 0 bases at J, with 10 bases between the two ends. Points from the study as a whole: Contraction or stability on treatment was seen for public clonotypes, which were uncommon. At progression, clonality fell back toward baseline after rising at ibrutinib response.

The source material was PBMCs, sampled after 12 months of ibrutinib treatment. The rearrangement uses TRBV7-6 and TRBJ2-7; perhaps TRBD2 as D (5 bases). This clonotype was sampled from a human donor with chronic lymphocytic leukemia. CDR3 nucleotide sequence: TGTGCCAGCAGCTTAGGGCGGGCCCCCTCCTACGAGCAGTACTTC. This translates into CASSLGRAPSYEQYF.